The 16 T cell receptor beta chains below all came from one sample that was sequenced in a study of blood T cell repertoires in COVID-19. Profiling relied on immunoSEQ multiplex PCR, and the TCRdb table lists in-frame clones only, not all of them. This table holds about 42,000 clones, approximately 79% found once. Sequenced input: peripheral blood. The source of these receptors is a human donor in a cohort sampled during active COVID-19.

This clone was recorded a few times. V usage is TRBV6-5 and J usage is TRBJ2-2; tentative D call: TRBD2 (7 bases). Germline assignment: CDR1 MNHEY and CDR2 SVGAGI. V was pared by 6 bases and J by 5 bases, with 16 bases between. CDR3 length: 15 residues. This CDR3 is CASRKGGGPTGELFF. For the CDR3, the DNA is TGTGCCAGCAGAAAAGGGGGGGGCCCGACCGGGGAGCTGTTTTTT.

The gene calls are TRBV7-6 and TRBJ2-2; a possible D gene is TRBD1 (6 bases). Trimming cost V 2 bases and J 3 bases, with 10 bases left between them. CDR1 and CDR2 (germline): SGHVS, FNYEAQ. This CDR3 contains 15 residues. As DNA, the CDR3 is TGTGCCAGCAGCTTAAGAGGGGGTGACACCGGGGAGCTGTTTTTT. Translated: CASSLRGGDTGELFF. Using reference TRBV7-6 and TRBJ2-2 for the parts outside the CDR3, the full variable domain is GAGVSQSPRYKVTKRGQDVALRCDPISGHVSLYWYRQALGQGPEFLTYFNYEAQQDKSGLPNDRFSAERPEGSISTLTIQRTEQRDSAMYRCASSLRGGDTGELFFGEGSRLTVL.

This chain joins TRBV5-1 and TRBJ2-5; TRBD1 matches 8 bases. This CDR3 is built from 14 residues. Germline V gene sequence: CDR1 SGHRS, CDR2 YFSETQ. V was pared by 2 bases and J by 2 bases, with 2 bases of the junction left unmatched. DNA of the CDR3: TGCGCCAGCAGCTTACAGGGGGTGCAAGAGACCCAGTACTTC. Protein product: CASSLQGVQETQYF.

V gene TRBV19 combines with J gene TRBJ1-5; 9 nucleotides line up with TRBD1. V lost 10 bases and J lost 5; bases outside the gene matches: 6. This CDR3 is 13 amino acids long. From germline, CDR1 is LNHDA and CDR2 SQIVND (reference sequence). The CDR3 DNA reads as TGTGCCACCGACCGGGACAGGGATCAGCCCCAGCATTTT. This sequence encodes CATDRDRDQPQHF.

The chain carries TRBV2 and TRBJ2-3, with D perhaps matching TRBD1 (6 bases). This CDR3 is built from 16 residues. The germline V gene has CDR1 SNHLY and CDR2 FYNNEI. Trimming cost V 6 bases and J 1 base, with 17 bases left between them. The CDR3 protein is CASRTQGTGRTDTQYF. CDR3 bases: TGTGCCAGCAGAACACAGGGTACAGGGCGCACAGATACGCAGTATTTT.

This chain links TRBV5-5 with TRBJ2-5, with a tentative D call TRBD1 (5 bases). Germline V gene sequence: CDR1 SGHKS, CDR2 YYEKEE (reference sequence). V was clipped by 4 bases and J by 9 bases, with 25 bases between them. The CDR3 is 16 residues long. The CDR3, as DNA: TGTGCCAGCAGCCTCCGCACCCCCCACACTGGGGCGGCCCAGTACTTC. This encodes CASSLRTPHTGAAQYF. Drawing the rest from reference TRBV5-5 and TRBJ2-5, the complete variable domain is DAGVTQSPTHLIKTRGQQVTLRCSPISGHKSVSWYQQVLGQGPQFIFQYYEKEERGRGNFPDRFSARQFPNYSSELNVNALLLGDSALYLCASSLRTPHTGAAQYFGPGTRLLVL.

The CDR3 protein is CASSLLGTGYEQYV. The CDR3 DNA is TGTGCCAGCAGCTTACTCGGGACAGGTTACGAGCAGTACGTC. This rearrangement joins TRBV7-8 to TRBJ2-7; 8 nucleotides align to TRBD1. The trim removed 2 bases at V and 4 bases at J, leaving 4 bases unmatched. Per the germline V gene, CDR1 is SGHVS and CDR2 is FQNEAQ. This CDR3 is 14 amino acids long.

CDR3 sequence: CAWVDSRLSPLHF. The CDR3 bases are TGTGCCTGGGTGGACAGTAGGTTATCACCCCTCCACTTT. V is TRBV30 and J is TRBJ1-6; weak D call: TRBD1 (6 bases). Germline V gives CDR1 GTSNPN, CDR2 SVGIG (reference sequence). This CDR3 contains 13 residues. The V end was cut by 5 bases, the J end by 10 bases, with 15 bases between. Full variable domain (remainder filled in from reference TRBV30 and TRBJ1-6): SQTIHQWPATLVQPVGSPLSLECTVEGTSNPNLYWYRQAAGRGLQLLFYSVGIGQISSEVPQNLSASRPQDRQFILSSKKLLLSDSGFYLCAWVDSRLSPLHFGNGTRLTVT.

The chain has TRBV6-1 and TRBJ2-2, with a weak D call TRBD1 (6 bases). The CDR3 runs 17 residues. Germline V lookup: CDR1 MNHNS, CDR2 SASEGT. Trimming removed 4 bases at V and 0 bases at J, with 15 bases between. The CDR3 sequence is CASSARNRATNTGELFF. The CDR3 nucleotides are TGTGCCAGCAGTGCCCGCAACAGGGCAACGAACACCGGGGAGCTGTTTTTT.

J is TRBJ2-7 and V is TRBV4-1; 11 nucleotides match TRBD2. Germline values: CDR1 MGHRA, CDR2 YSYEKL. V was pared by 1 base and J by 2 bases, with 1 base of the junction left unmatched. The CDR3 has 15 residues. The CDR3 loop is CASSQVTSGAYEQYF. The CDR3 bases are TGCGCCAGCAGCCAAGTGACTAGCGGGGCCTACGAGCAGTACTTC.

The J gene is TRBJ1-1, the V gene TRBV28, with D perhaps TRBD1 (6 bases). CDR1 and CDR2 (germline): MDHEN, SYDVKM. V was pared by 11 bases and J by 1 base, with 17 bases between. This CDR3 has 14 amino acids. This chain's CDR3 is CASRGAGANTEAFF. Here the CDR3 DNA reads TGTGCCTCCAGAGGGGCAGGGGCGAACACTGAAGCTTTCTTT.

V is TRBV7-8 and J is TRBJ1-2, with 8 nucleotides matching TRBD1. V trimming: 5 bases; J trimming: 4 bases; junction bases outside the gene matches: 6. CDR1 and CDR2 from the germline V gene are SGHVS and FQNEAQ. CDR3 length: 14 residues. The CDR3 sequence is CASSPSGGGYGYTF. CDR3 nucleotide sequence: TGTGCCAGCAGCCCGTCAGGGGGCGGCTATGGCTACACCTTC.

CDR3 coding DNA: TGTGCCAGCAGCGTTACAGTGACCTACGAGCAGTACGTC. Encoded protein: CASSVTVTYEQYV. The J gene is TRBJ2-7, the V gene TRBV6-6; D is unclear. The CDR3 is 13 amino acids. Trimming shortened V by 6 bases and J by 2 bases, and 11 bases separated the two germline ends. Per the germline V gene, CDR1 is MNHNY and CDR2 is SVGAGI (reference sequence).

The gene calls are TRBV5-1 and TRBJ2-7; 8 bases are a match to TRBD1. CDR1 is SGHRS, CDR2 YFSETQ, per germline. The length of the CDR3 is 15 residues. Unmatched junction bases numbered 10, after V lost 2 bases and J lost 6 bases. The CDR3 nucleotides are TGCGCCAGCAGCTTAGAAGGACAGGGCCCGGGCGAGCAGTACTTC. Residues: CASSLEGQGPGEQYF.

The V call is TRBV6-5, the J call TRBJ1-5; D is perhaps TRBD1 (5 bases). V lost 0 bases to trimming and J lost 2 bases, with 11 bases between them. This CDR3 has 16 amino acids. Germline CDR1 is MNHEY and CDR2 is SVGAGI. The CDR3 nucleotides are TGTGCCAGCAGTTACTCGGGGCAGGGTGGCAATCAGCCCCAGCATTTT. It yields the protein CASSYSGQGGNQPQHF.

This chain connects TRBV6-6 to TRBJ2-5, with D unresolved. This CDR3 has 11 residues. Germline-derived CDR1 and CDR2 are MNHNY and SVGAGI (reference sequence). Trimming pared 10 bases from V and 5 bases from J, leaving 11 bases between. CDR3 region: CATSQKETQYF. DNA of the CDR3: TGTGCCACCTCTCAGAAGGAGACCCAGTACTTC.